The TCR beta chain under discussion was sequenced for a study of CD8 T cells in ankylosing spondylitis. TCR beta libraries were made by quantitative 5'-RACE with molecular barcodes. TCRdb reanalysed the 5' RACE reads using MiXCR and keeps one entry per CDR3 protein. This table holds roughly 180,000 distinct CDR3 sequences, just over 9.5% found once. The table lists this clonotype with many counts. Its antigen is still unknown. Findings and limits, study-wide: Before this, some motif variants had been reported in reactive arthritis synovial fluid and blood. Within ankylosing spondylitis blood, a TCR beta motif made up of roughly eight highly homologous variants appeared to be characteristic. As reported, disease-linked clones showed significant enrichment in matched ankylosing spondylitis synovial fluid.

Source material: blood, either unsorted or a sorted T cell fraction (not recorded which). The source of this sequence is a female donor with ankylosing spondylitis or in good health (not recorded which).

This chain's CDR3 is CASSQVPLETQYF. The CDR3 DNA reads as TGTGCCAGCAGCCAAGTCCCGTTGGAGACGCAGTATTTT. V is TRBV3-1 and J is TRBJ2-3; unclear D gene. Looked up from germline, CDR1 is LGHDT and CDR2 is YNNKEL (reference sequence). The CDR3 spans 13 residues. Trimming left V 1 base short and J 9 bases short, with 11 bases between.